The 15 T cell receptor beta chains below were found in one sample sequenced in a study of blood T cell repertoires in COVID-19. Here immunoSEQ multiplex PCR was the method, and the copy in TCRdb shows in-frame clones only, minus some. The sample lists more than 200,000 clones, 75% to 90% occurring once. Sequencing was performed on peripheral blood. The receptors were sampled from a young man with active or convalescent COVID-19.

Only a few counts were recorded for this clone. The chain combines TRBV7-2 with TRBJ2-2; TRBD2 matches 11 bases. Germline V gene sequence: CDR1 SGHTA, CDR2 FQGNSA. Trimming at V came to 5 bases and at J to 7 bases, leaving 9 bases not matched to a gene. The CDR3 is 16 residues long. The CDR3 loop is CASSRASGGYSGELFF. The CDR3 nucleotides are TGTGCCAGCAGCCGGGCTAGCGGGGGGTATAGCGGGGAGCTGTTTTTT.

The chain links TRBV7-9 to TRBJ1-2; unclear D gene. Deletions cut 5 bases from V and 1 base from J, with 8 bases between. The CDR3 totals 13 residues. Germline-derived CDR1 and CDR2 are SEHNR and FQNEAQ (reference sequence). The CDR3: CASSPPDNYGYTF. The CDR3 nucleotides read TGTGCCAGCAGCCCGCCAGATAACTATGGCTACACCTTC.

This clone was picked up a small number of times. V and J are TRBV12-3 or TRBV12-4 and TRBJ1-2; weak D call: TRBD1 (6 bases). Trimming cost V 3 bases and J 8 bases, with 13 bases left between them. The CDR3 has 13 amino acids. CDR3 loop: CASSLGAARGYTF. The DNA of the CDR3 is TGTGCCAGCAGTTTGGGGGCAGCGCGGGGCTACACCTTC.

The V gene is TRBV29-1, the J gene TRBJ1-5, with D possibly being TRBD1 (5 bases). The CDR3 spans 13 residues. The V end lost 4 bases, the J end lost 4 bases, and 11 bases lay between the germline ends. Germline V gene lookup returns CDR1 SQVTM and CDR2 ANQGSEA. The DNA for the CDR3 is TGCAGCGTTGTGGTACAGGAGAATCAGCCCCAGCATTTT. It encodes CSVVVQENQPQHF. Drawing the rest from reference TRBV29-1 and TRBJ1-5, the complete variable domain is SAVISQKPSRDICQRGTSLTIQCQVDSQVTMMFWYRQQPGQSLTLIATANQGSEATYESGFVIDKFPISRPNLTFSTLTVSNMSPEDSSIYLCSVVVQENQPQHFGDGTRLSIL.

The chain recombines TRBV4-2 with TRBJ1-4; TRBD1 matches 7 bases. V trimming: 0 bases; J trimming: 4 bases; junction bases outside the gene matches: 2. Per the germline V gene, CDR1 is LGHNA and CDR2 is YNFKEQ. This CDR3 spans 15 amino acids. The CDR3 nucleotides are TGTGCCAGCAGCCAAGAAGGGGGCAGTAATGAAAAACTGTTTTTT. Amino acids: CASSQEGGSNEKLFF.

The chain recombines TRBV9 with TRBJ1-2; 7 bases map to TRBD1. This CDR3 is 12 amino acids long. CDR1 is SGDLS, CDR2 YYNGEE, per germline. The V segment lost 5 bases and the J segment 3 bases; nucleotides outside the gene matches: 1. In nucleotides, the CDR3 is TGTGCCAGCAGTACAGGGGACTATGGCTACACCTTC. This sequence encodes CASSTGDYGYTF.

This sequence joins TRBV6-5 and TRBJ1-2; no clear D gene. The germline CDR1 and CDR2 sequences are MNHEY and SVGAGI. V gave up 2 bases and J gave up 0 bases, with 7 bases separating them. The CDR3 is made up of 14 amino acids. The CDR3 is CASSYGQTNYGYTF. In nucleotides, the CDR3 is TGTGCCAGCAGTTACGGCCAGACTAACTATGGCTACACCTTC.

This chain joins TRBV18 and TRBJ1-2, with 9 bases lining up with TRBD1. CDR1 KGHSH and CDR2 LQKENI come from the germline V gene. This CDR3 spans 16 amino acids. Losses at the gene ends were 4 bases for V and 7 bases for J; bases not matched to a gene: 13. The CDR3 sequence is CASSRSPGQGVGGYTF. Here the CDR3 DNA reads TGTGCCAGCTCACGATCTCCGGGACAGGGCGTTGGTGGCTACACCTTC. The variable domain in full, completed from reference TRBV18 and TRBJ1-2, reads NAGVMQNPRHLVRRRGQEARLRCSPMKGHSHVYWYRQLPEEGLKFMVYLQKENIIDESGMPKERFSAEFPKEGPSILRIQQVVRGDSAAYFCASSRSPGQGVGGYTFGSGTRLTVV.

This clone was seen only a few times. The rearrangement joins TRBV7-6 to TRBJ1-4; D gene uncertain. The ends were cut back, 1 base at V and 9 bases at J, with 18 bases in the middle. CDR3 length: 16 residues. CDR1 and CDR2 from the germline V gene are SGHVS and FNYEAQ. In nucleotides, the CDR3 is TGTGCCAGCAGCTTAGGCATCCCGGGTTATGGAAAAAAACTGTTTTTT. It yields the protein CASSLGIPGYGKKLFF.

The chain employs TRBV6-5 and TRBJ2-1; D remains ambiguous. The V gene's germline CDR1 is MNHEY and CDR2 SVGAGI. V gave up 5 bases and J gave up 10 bases, with 12 bases separating them. The CDR3 extends over 12 amino acids. This CDR3 is CASSLSKEEQFF. CDR3 DNA: TGTGCCAGCAGTCTCTCCAAGGAGGAGCAGTTCTTC.

V is TRBV3-1 (or the pseudogene TRBV3-2) and J is TRBJ1-2, with 7 nucleotides matching TRBD1. The V gene's germline CDR1 is LGHDT and CDR2 YNNKEL (reference sequence). The CDR3 totals 15 residues. The V and J ends lost 0 bases and 4 bases, in that order; junction bases with no gene match: 5. The DNA of the CDR3 is TGTGCCAGCAGCCAAGATTCACAGGGGCCCTATGGCTACACCTTC. It codes for CASSQDSQGPYGYTF.

V usage is TRBV6-6 and J usage is TRBJ1-5; 9 positions match TRBD1. Per germline, CDR1 MNHNY and CDR2 SVGAGI (reference sequence). Trimming at V came to 2 bases and at J to 2 bases, leaving 4 bases not matched to a gene. The CDR3 loop spans 16 amino acids. CDR3 sequence (DNA): TGTGCCAGCAGTTACCAGGACAGGGGAGGCAATCAGCCCCAGCATTTT. Its protein is CASSYQDRGGNQPQHF.

The chain links TRBV12-3 or TRBV12-4 to TRBJ1-1, with D uncertain. V gave up 10 bases and J gave up 1 base, with 13 bases separating them. The CDR3 is 13 residues long. The CDR3 loop reads CATWAVRNTEAFF. CDR3 DNA: TGTGCCACCTGGGCAGTTCGGAACACTGAAGCTTTCTTT.

The chain joins TRBV19 to TRBJ1-6; tentatively, D is TRBD1 (5 bases). Trimming left V 5 bases short and J 7 bases short, with 12 bases between. CDR1 and CDR2 (germline): LNHDA, SQIVND (reference sequence). This CDR3 is built from 14 residues. In nucleotides, the CDR3 is TGTGCCAGTAGTGCTAGGGGTAGGAATTCACCCCTCCACTTT. Amino acid sequence: CASSARGRNSPLHF. Combining the CDR3 with reference TRBV19 and TRBJ1-6 gives the whole variable domain DGGITQSPKYLFRKEGQNVTLSCEQNLNHDAMYWYRQDPGQGLRLIYYSQIVNDFQKGDIAEGYSVSREKKESFPLTVTSAQKNPTAFYLCASSARGRNSPLHFGNGTRLTVT.

V is TRBV2 and J is TRBJ1-5; no clear D. This CDR3 comprises 14 residues. Trimming took off 6 bases at V and 0 bases at J, with 9 bases between the two ends. CDR1 SNHLY and CDR2 FYNNEI come from the germline V gene. For the CDR3, the DNA is TGTGCCAGCAGCGGGGAGTATAGCAATCAGCCCCAGCATTTT. As protein: CASSGEYSNQPQHF.